This T cell receptor beta chain was profiled in a study of T cell repertoires in cytomegalovirus infection. Study in general: Selection of CMV epitopes for the study included recently identified HLA-C-restricted and well-studied HLA-B-restricted ones. Evidence of both CMV infection and a matching HLA type came from public TCR beta signatures. Study-wide points: CMV-specific HLA-C-restricted TCR beta clonotypes dominated the ex vivo response. The study identified carriers of CMV plus the relevant HLA from cumulative public TCR beta family frequency.

Germline V lookup: CDR1 SGHTA, CDR2 FQGNSA. The CDR3 sequence is 15 residues long. V was trimmed by 1 base and J by 3 bases, leaving 13 bases between them. This clonotype showed up just a few times. What it binds is unknown. TCRdb itself ran the reads through MiXCR, one entry per CDR3 protein. The repertoire holds roughly 120,000 distinct CDR3 sequences, about 32% seen once, with under 70% in the top ten. Sample: CD8+ T cells from cultured PBMCs, taken from culture after CMV antigen stimulation. The rearrangement joins TRBV7-2 to TRBJ2-7; no reliable D call. This TCR derives from a human donor in good health (CMV status not recorded). Some clones in this sample may be carry-over from other donors' samples. CDR3 nucleotides: TGTGCCAGCAGCTTAGTGGATGGTCCCAACTACGAGCAGTACTTC. Translation: CASSLVDGPNYEQYF.